These 21 T cell receptor beta chains came from one sample sequenced in a study of blood T cells in healthy people across ages. A second PCR of roughly 7 to 11 cycles used a sample-barcoded 5' primer and a J-beta primer mix. One entry per CDR3 protein results from TCRdb running MiXCR on the 5' RACE reads. This sample has hundreds of thousands of distinct CDR3 sequences, with about 45% found just once. The sample was blood. These receptors all come from a man older than 75 in good health.

This clonotype appeared a single time. The chain is built from TRBV6-5 and TRBJ2-3; D is ambiguous. CDR3 length equals 14 residues. Germline V gene lookup returns CDR1 MNHEY and CDR2 SVGAGI. V was clipped by 2 bases and J by 9 bases, with 15 bases between them. The chain's CDR3 is CASSYAKFGETQYF. In DNA form, the CDR3 reads TGTGCCAGCAGTTACGCGAAGTTTGGAGAGACGCAGTATTTT.

The chain links TRBV24-1 to TRBJ2-2; D is possibly TRBD1 (5 bases). The CDR3 extends over 16 amino acids. Per the germline V gene, CDR1 is KGHDR and CDR2 is SFDVKD. Trimming took 1 base from V and 5 from J, leaving 13 bases between them. The CDR3 DNA sequence: TGTGCCACCAGTGATTTTAGGGGTTCAAGGACCGGGGAGCTGTTTTTT. Translated, it gives CATSDFRGSRTGELFF.

The chain joins TRBV4-1 to TRBJ2-3, with 8 bases fitting TRBD2. CDR1 and CDR2 (germline): MGHRA, YSYEKL. The CDR3 runs to 16 residues. V trimming: 1 base; J trimming: 2 bases; junction bases outside the gene matches: 5. CDR3 in DNA: TGCGCCAGCAGCCAAGGTACTAGCGGAAACACAGATACGCAGTATTTT. Amino acids: CASSQGTSGNTDTQYF.

This clonotype was seen many times. The chain employs TRBV15 and TRBJ2-1; TRBD2 matches 7 bases. V dropped 6 bases and J dropped 1; count of bases not matched to a gene: 3. CDR3 length equals 14 residues. Germline V gene data show CDR1 as LNHNV and CDR2 as YYDKDF (reference sequence). The CDR3 nucleotides read TGTGCCACCAGGGAAGCGGGATCCTACAATGAGCAGTTCTTC. The encoded protein is CATREAGSYNEQFF.

This clonotype has a handful of counts. The chain carries TRBV7-2 and TRBJ2-7, with TRBD2 matching 11 bases. The CDR3 totals 15 residues. V lost 1 base and J lost 4; bases outside the gene matches: 3. Germline-derived CDR1 and CDR2 are SGHTA and FQGNSA. CDR3 DNA: TGTGCCAGCAGCTTAGTAGCGGGAGGGGTATACGAGCAGTACTTC. Its translation: CASSLVAGGVYEQYF.

The sample holds a few counts of this clonotype. The chain carries TRBV5-1 and TRBJ1-2, with a tentative D call TRBD1 (5 bases). Germline CDR1 reads SGHRS; CDR2 reads YFSETQ. The V and J ends lost 4 bases and 4 bases respectively, with 17 bases between them. The CDR3 is made up of 15 amino acids. The CDR3: CASSTDSKTPYGYTF. CDR3 in DNA: TGCGCCAGCAGCACTGACAGCAAGACCCCCTATGGCTACACCTTC.

This clonotype occurred a few times. The V gene is TRBV20-1, the J gene TRBJ1-2; unclear D gene. Trimming took 3 bases from V and 4 from J, leaving 9 bases between them. This CDR3 is 12 amino acids long. CDR1 and CDR2 (germline): DFQATT, SNEGSKA (reference sequence). CDR3 sequence (DNA): TGCAGTGCTAGCGGGGAGGGCTATGGCTACACCTTC. Translated: CSASGEGYGYTF.

V is TRBV7-3 and J is TRBJ1-1; D perhaps matches TRBD1 (5 bases). V gave up 4 bases and J gave up 1 base, with 7 bases separating them. This CDR3 region has 13 residues. Germline V CDR1 and CDR2: SGHTA, FQGTGA. DNA for the CDR3: TGTGCCAGCAGCTGGACAAAGAACACTGAAGCTTTCTTT. Its protein is CASSWTKNTEAFF.

V and J are TRBV11-2 and TRBJ2-7, with a possible D match to TRBD2 (5 bases). The germline gives CDR1 SGHAT, CDR2 FQNNGV. The CDR3 has 14 residues. Trimming took 1 base from V and 3 from J, leaving 10 bases between them. The CDR3 DNA sequence: TGTGCCAGCAGCTTAGGGCTAACTAGCTACGAGCAGTACTTC. It encodes CASSLGLTSYEQYF.

In this sample, this clonotype turned up once. V and J are TRBV20-1 and TRBJ2-2; D might be TRBD2 (5 bases). The V end lost 2 bases, the J end lost 2 bases, and 9 bases lay between the germline ends. This CDR3 is built from 14 residues. Looked up from germline, CDR1 is DFQATT and CDR2 is SNEGSKA (reference sequence). In DNA, the CDR3 is TGCAGTGCTAGACTCGGGGTCAACACCGGGGAGCTGTTTTTT. This gives the protein CSARLGVNTGELFF.

This clonotype appeared a few times. The rearrangement joins TRBV6-2 or TRBV6-3 to TRBJ2-5; D is unresolved. The J call could be wrong; TRBJ2-7 is a better fit for the DNA end. There are 13 residues in the CDR3. Germline V gene sequence: CDR1 MNHEY, CDR2 SVGEGT. CDR3 sequence: CASSYSQWGEQYF. CDR3 DNA: TGTGCCAGCAGTTACTCCCAGTGGGGCGAGCAGTACTTC.

The chain has TRBV6-2 or TRBV6-3 and TRBJ2-4, with 12 bases that match TRBD2. The J call may be in error: the DNA end matches TRBJ2-7 better. Per the germline V gene, CDR1 is MNHEY and CDR2 is SVGEGT. CDR3 length: 16 amino acids. In DNA form, the CDR3 reads TGTGCCAGCAGTTACGGACTAGCGGGAAAGATTGGCGAGCAGTACTTC. It is translated as CASSYGLAGKIGEQYF.

This clonotype showed up just once. The gene calls are TRBV20-1 and TRBJ2-1; tentatively, D is TRBD1 or TRBD2 (5 bases each). CDR1 is DFQATT and CDR2 is SNEGSKA in the germline V gene (reference sequence). CDR3 length: 15 residues. V lost 0 bases, J lost 6 bases, and 15 bases lay in between. The CDR3 spells CSARESGRGRNEQFF. In DNA form, the CDR3 reads TGCAGTGCTAGAGAAAGCGGCCGGGGCCGCAATGAGCAGTTCTTC.

This clonotype has just a few counts. The chain uses TRBV6-2 or TRBV6-3 and TRBJ2-1; the D gene is possibly TRBD2 (5 bases). V lost 6 bases to trimming and J lost 9 bases, with 12 bases between them. The CDR3 contains 12 residues. In germline, CDR1 is MNHEY, CDR2 SVGEGT. CDR3 DNA sequence: TGTGCCAGCAGGCCGGGCGCGGGTGAGCAGTTCTTC. The encoded protein is CASRPGAGEQFF.

This chain links TRBV6-5 with TRBJ2-2; D unclear. The CDR3 length is 16 residues. The germline V gene encodes CDR1 MNHEY and CDR2 SVGAGI. Trimming shortened V by 0 bases and J by 2 bases, and 10 bases separated the two germline ends. CDR3 amino acids: CASSYSAVRNTGELFF. The CDR3 DNA is TGTGCCAGCAGTTACTCGGCGGTCAGAAACACCGGGGAGCTGTTTTTT.

The chain couples TRBV10-3 to TRBJ2-1; a weak D match, TRBD1 (6 bases). The J call may be in error: the DNA end matches TRBJ2-7 better. Germline loops: CDR1 ENHRY, CDR2 SYGVKD. The CDR3 loop spans 14 amino acids. The CDR3 spells CAISLTGSYNEQYF. CDR3 bases: TGTGCCATCAGTTTGACAGGCTCCTACAATGAGCAGTACTTC.

In this sample, this clonotype turned up a few times. The V and J genes are TRBV12-3 or TRBV12-4 and TRBJ2-3; D remains ambiguous. Trimming removed 1 base at V and 0 bases at J, with 11 bases between. CDR3 length: 16 residues. The CDR3 coding sequence is TGTGCCAGCAGTTTAGACAGAATACCTAGCACAGATACGCAGTATTTT. This gives the protein CASSLDRIPSTDTQYF.

J is TRBJ1-5 and V is TRBV5-1, with D tentatively TRBD1 (5 bases). This CDR3 has 14 residues. Trimming removed 0 bases from V and 7 bases from J, with 11 bases in between. Germline-derived CDR1 and CDR2 are SGHRS and YFSETQ. The CDR3 bases are TGCGCCAGCAGCTTGGCACTAGGGGACCAGCCCCAGCATTTT. This gives the protein CASSLALGDQPQHF.

Concerning this clonotype itself: A much larger clone lies one base from this, so it may be a read error. The chain couples TRBV12-3 or TRBV12-4 to TRBJ2-7, with D hard to call. Trimming removed 3 bases at V and 7 bases at J, with 10 bases between. The CDR3 consists of 12 residues. The CDR3 DNA is TGTGCCAGCAGTTTCGAGATCCATGAGCAGTACTTC. Its translation: CASSFEIHEQYF.

The sample holds a few counts of this clonotype. The rearrangement joins TRBV18 to TRBJ2-5; perhaps D is TRBD1 or TRBD2 (6 bases each). The DNA end is more similar to TRBJ2-7, so the J call may be wrong. In germline, CDR1 is KGHSH, CDR2 LQKENI. This CDR3 region has 15 residues. This CDR3 is CASSPQGRREYEQYF. The CDR3 bases are TGTGCCAGCTCACCGCAGGGGAGGAGGGAGTACGAGCAGTACTTC.

The chain uses TRBV29-1 and TRBJ2-1; 7 bases line up with TRBD1. CDR1 is SQVTM, CDR2 ANQGSEA, per germline. The CDR3 runs 15 residues. V was clipped by 3 bases and J by 8 bases; unmatched bases: 13. CDR3 loop: CSVDLPGQTRDEQFF. The CDR3 nucleotides are TGCAGCGTTGACCTCCCGGGACAGACTCGGGATGAGCAGTTCTTC.